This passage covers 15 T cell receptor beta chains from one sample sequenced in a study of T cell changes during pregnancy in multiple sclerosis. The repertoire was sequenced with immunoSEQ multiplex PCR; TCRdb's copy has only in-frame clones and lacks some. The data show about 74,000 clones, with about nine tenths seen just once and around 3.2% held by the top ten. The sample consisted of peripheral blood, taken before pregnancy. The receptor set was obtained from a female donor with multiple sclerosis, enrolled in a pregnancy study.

This CDR3 reads CASSFPSGSSYNEQFF. CDR3 sequence (DNA): TGTGCCAGCAGCTTTCCCAGCGGGAGCTCCTACAATGAGCAGTTCTTC. The rearrangement links TRBV5-4 to TRBJ2-1, with 8 nucleotides matching TRBD2. The CDR3 length is 16 residues. Germline-derived CDR1 and CDR2 are SGHNT and YYREEE (reference sequence). Trimming took 2 bases from V and 0 from J; bases not matched to a gene: 4.

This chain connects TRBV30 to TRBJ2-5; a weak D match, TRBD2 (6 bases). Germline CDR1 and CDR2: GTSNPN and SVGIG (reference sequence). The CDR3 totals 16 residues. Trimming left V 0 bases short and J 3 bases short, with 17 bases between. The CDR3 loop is CAWSVWRGLVKETQYF. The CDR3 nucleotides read TGTGCCTGGAGTGTCTGGCGGGGATTAGTTAAAGAGACCCAGTACTTC.

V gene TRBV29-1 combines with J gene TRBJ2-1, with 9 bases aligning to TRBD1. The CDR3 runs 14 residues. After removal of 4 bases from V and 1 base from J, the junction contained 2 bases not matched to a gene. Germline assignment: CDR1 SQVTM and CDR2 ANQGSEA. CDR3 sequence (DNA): TGCAGCGTTGGGGGGACAGGGTCCTACAATGAGCAGTTCTTC. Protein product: CSVGGTGSYNEQFF.

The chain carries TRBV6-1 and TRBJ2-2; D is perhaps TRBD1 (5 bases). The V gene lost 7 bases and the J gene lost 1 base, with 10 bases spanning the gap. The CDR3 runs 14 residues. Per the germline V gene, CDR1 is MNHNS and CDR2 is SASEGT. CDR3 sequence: CASNLDRNTGELFF. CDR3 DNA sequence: TGTGCCAGCAACCTAGACAGGAACACCGGGGAGCTGTTTTTT.

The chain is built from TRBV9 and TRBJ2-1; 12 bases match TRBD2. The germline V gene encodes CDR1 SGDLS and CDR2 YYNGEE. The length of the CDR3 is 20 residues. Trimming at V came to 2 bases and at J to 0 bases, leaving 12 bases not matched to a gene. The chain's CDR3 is CASSVGPGTSGSSSYNEQFF. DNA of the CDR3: TGTGCCAGCAGCGTCGGTCCCGGGACTAGCGGGTCGAGCTCCTACAATGAGCAGTTCTTC.

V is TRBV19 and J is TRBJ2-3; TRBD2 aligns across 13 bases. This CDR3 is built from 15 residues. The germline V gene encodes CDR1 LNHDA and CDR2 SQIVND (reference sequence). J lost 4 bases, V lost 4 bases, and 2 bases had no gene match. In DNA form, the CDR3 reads TGTGCCAGTAGTACAGGACTAGCGGGGGCAGATACGCAGTATTTT. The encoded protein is CASSTGLAGADTQYF.

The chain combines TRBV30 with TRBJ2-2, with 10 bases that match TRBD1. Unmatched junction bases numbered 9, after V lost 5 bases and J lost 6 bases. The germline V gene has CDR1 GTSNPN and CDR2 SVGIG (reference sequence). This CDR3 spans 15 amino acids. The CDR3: CAWELSGTGAGELFF. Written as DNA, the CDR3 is TGTGCCTGGGAGCTATCCGGGACAGGGGCCGGGGAGCTGTTTTTT.

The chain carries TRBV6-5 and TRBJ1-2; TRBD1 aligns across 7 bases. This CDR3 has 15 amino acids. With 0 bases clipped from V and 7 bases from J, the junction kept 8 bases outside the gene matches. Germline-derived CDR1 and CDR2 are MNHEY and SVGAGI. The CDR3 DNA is TGTGCCAGCAGTTACTCGATCGAGGGGGCAGGTGGCTACACCTTC. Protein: CASSYSIEGAGGYTF.

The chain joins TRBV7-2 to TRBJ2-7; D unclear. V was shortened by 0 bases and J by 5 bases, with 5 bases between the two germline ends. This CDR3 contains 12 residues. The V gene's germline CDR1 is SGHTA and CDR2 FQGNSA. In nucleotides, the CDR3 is TGTGCCAGCAGCTTAGCGCTAAACGAGCAGTACTTC. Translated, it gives CASSLALNEQYF.

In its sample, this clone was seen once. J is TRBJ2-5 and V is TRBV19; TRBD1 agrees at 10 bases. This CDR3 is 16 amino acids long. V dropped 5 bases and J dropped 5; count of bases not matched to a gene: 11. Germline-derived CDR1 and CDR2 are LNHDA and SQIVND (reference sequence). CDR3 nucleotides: TGTGCCAGTAGTTGGGGGTGGGACAGGGGTAGGGAGACCCAGTACTTC. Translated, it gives CASSWGWDRGRETQYF.

CDR3 sequence (DNA): TGTGCCAGCACCGGACAGTCCAGGACTTCCACAGATACGCAGTATTTT. It specifies CASTGQSRTSTDTQYF. The rearrangement links TRBV7-9 to TRBJ2-3, with TRBD1 as a possible D gene (6 bases). V lost 7 bases, J lost 2 bases, and 19 bases lay in between. The CDR3 covers 16 residues. Per the germline V gene, CDR1 is SEHNR and CDR2 is FQNEAQ (reference sequence).

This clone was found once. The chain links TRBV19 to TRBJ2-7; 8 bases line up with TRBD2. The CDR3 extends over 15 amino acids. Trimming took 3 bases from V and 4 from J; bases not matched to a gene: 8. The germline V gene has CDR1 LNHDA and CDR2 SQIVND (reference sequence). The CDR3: CASSMAAGGTYEQYF. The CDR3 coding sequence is TGTGCCAGTAGTATGGCGGCGGGAGGTACGTACGAGCAGTACTTC.

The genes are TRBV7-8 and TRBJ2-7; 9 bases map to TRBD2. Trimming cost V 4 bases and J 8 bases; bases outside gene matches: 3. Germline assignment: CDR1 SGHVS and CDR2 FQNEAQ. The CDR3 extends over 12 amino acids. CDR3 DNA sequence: TGTGCCAGCAGCTCCAGCGGGGGGCAGCAGTACTTC. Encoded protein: CASSSSGGQQYF. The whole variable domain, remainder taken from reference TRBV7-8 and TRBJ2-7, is GAGVSQSPRYKVAKRGQDVALRCDPISGHVSLFWYQQALGQGPEFLTYFQNEAQLDKSGLPSDRFFAERPEGSVSTLKIQRTQQEDSAVYLCASSSSGGQQYFGPGTRLTVT.

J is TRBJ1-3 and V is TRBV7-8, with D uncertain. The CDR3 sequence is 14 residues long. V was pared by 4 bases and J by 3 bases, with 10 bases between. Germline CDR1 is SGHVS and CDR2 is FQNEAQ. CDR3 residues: CASSWREDGNTIYF. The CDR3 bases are TGTGCCAGCAGCTGGCGGGAGGATGGAAACACCATATATTTT.

As DNA, the CDR3 is TGTGCCAGTATTAGGGCGGGGTTAGGGCGAAACACTGAAGCTTTCTTT. Translation: CASIRAGLGRNTEAFF. The V call is TRBV19, the J call TRBJ1-1; no clear D. Trimming took 7 bases from V and 2 from J, leaving 20 bases between them. Looked up from germline, CDR1 is LNHDA and CDR2 is SQIVND (reference sequence). CDR3 length equals 16 residues.